Sequencing of this TCR beta chain was carried out in a study of regulatory T cells in long-lasting Graves disease. Time point defined: newly diagnosed GD, antithyroid drugs for less than 3 months. The TCR library was prepared using RNA isolated from PBMCs. Libraries of TCR beta came from iRepertoire HTBI primers plus Arm-PCR of CDR3 regions. Using its own MiXCR run on the multiplex PCR reads, TCRdb lists one record per CDR3 protein. The data show about 350,000 distinct CDR3 sequences, with approximately 15% seen just once and about 32% held by the top ten. In this sample, this clonotype turned up many times. The CDR3 length is 15 residues. Germline CDR1 and CDR2: SGHRS and YFSETQ. The V gene end was trimmed by 4 bases and the J gene end by 3 bases; junction bases not matched to a gene: 6. The sample was also reused in another study, on T cells in Graves' hyperthyroidism and ophthalmopathy.

The chain has TRBV5-1 and TRBJ2-3, with 9 positions matching TRBD1. The TCR sequence derives from a man aged 40-49 years with Graves disease. The material was peripheral blood mononuclear cells (PBMCs), obtained at new diagnosis, from a patient treated with antithyroid drugs. The CDR3 DNA reads as TGCGCCAGCAGCGGTACCGGGACAGGGACAGATACGCAGTATTTT. Translation: CASSGTGTGTDTQYF.